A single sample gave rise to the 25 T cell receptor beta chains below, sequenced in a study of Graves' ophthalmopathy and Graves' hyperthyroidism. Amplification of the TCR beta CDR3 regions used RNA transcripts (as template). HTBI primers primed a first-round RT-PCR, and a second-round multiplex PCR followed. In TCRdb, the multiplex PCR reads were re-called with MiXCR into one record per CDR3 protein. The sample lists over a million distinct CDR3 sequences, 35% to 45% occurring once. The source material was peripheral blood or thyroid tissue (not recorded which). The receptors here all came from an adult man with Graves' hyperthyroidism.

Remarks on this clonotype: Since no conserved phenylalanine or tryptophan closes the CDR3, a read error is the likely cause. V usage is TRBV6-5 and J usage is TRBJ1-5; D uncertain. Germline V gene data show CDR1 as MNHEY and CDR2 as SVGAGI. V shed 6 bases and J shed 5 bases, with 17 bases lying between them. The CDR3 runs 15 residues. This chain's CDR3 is CASRRGWAADQPQHS. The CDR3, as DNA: TGTGCCAGCAGGCGTGGCTGGGCAGCGGATCAGCCCCAGCATTCT.

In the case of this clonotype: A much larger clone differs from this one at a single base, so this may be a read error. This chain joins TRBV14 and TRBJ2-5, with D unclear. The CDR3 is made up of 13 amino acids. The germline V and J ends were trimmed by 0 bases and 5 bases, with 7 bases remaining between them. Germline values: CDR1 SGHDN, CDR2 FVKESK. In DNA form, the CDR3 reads TGTGCCAGCAGCCAAGATTTGGAGGAGACCCAGTACTTC. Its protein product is CASSQDLEETQYF.

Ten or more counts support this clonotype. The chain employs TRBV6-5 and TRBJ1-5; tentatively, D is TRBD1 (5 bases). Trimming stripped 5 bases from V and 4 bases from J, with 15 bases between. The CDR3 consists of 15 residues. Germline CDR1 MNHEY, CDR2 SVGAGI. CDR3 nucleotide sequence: TGTGCCAGCAGTCAATCGCAGGGTTGGAATCAGCCCCAGCATTTT. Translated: CASSQSQGWNQPQHF.

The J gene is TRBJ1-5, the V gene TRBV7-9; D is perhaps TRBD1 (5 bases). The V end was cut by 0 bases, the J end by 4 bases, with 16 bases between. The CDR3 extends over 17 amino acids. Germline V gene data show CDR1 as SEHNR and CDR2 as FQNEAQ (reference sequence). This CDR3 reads CASSLAAGPGLNQPQHF. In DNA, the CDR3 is TGTGCCAGCAGCTTAGCAGCGGGACCCGGGTTGAATCAGCCCCAGCATTTT.

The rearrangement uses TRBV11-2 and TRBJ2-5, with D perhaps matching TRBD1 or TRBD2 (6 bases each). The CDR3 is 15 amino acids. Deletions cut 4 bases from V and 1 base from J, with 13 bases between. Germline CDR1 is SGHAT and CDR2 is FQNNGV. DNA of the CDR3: TGTGCCAGCAGCTCGGAGGGGGGACTCCAAGAGACCCAGTACTTC. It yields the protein CASSSEGGLQETQYF.

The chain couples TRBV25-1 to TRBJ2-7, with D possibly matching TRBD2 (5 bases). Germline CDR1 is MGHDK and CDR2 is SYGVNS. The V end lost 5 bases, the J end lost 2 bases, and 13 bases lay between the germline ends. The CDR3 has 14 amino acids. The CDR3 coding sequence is TGTGCCAGCAGTCAAAGGACTCCTCCCTACGAGCAGTACTTC. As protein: CASSQRTPPYEQYF.

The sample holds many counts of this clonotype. The CDR3 nucleotides read TGTGCCAGCAGTTTCTCCCCGGGACAGGGTGTGGAGACCCAGTACTTC. Amino acids: CASSFSPGQGVETQYF. V usage is TRBV12-3 or TRBV12-4 and J usage is TRBJ2-5; 9 bases are shared with TRBD1. V lost 3 bases, J lost 5 bases, and 10 bases stayed unmatched. This CDR3 is built from 16 residues.

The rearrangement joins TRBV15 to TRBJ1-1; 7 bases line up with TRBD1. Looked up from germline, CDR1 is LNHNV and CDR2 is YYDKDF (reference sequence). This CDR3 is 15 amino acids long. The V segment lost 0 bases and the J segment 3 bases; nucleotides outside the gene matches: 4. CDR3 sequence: CATSRETGLDTEAFF. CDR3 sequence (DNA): TGTGCCACCAGCAGAGAGACAGGGTTGGACACTGAAGCTTTCTTT. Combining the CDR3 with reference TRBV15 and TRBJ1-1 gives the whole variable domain DAMVIQNPRYQVTQFGKPVTLSCSQTLNHNVMYWYQQKSSQAPKLLFHYYDKDFNNEADTPDNFQSRRPNTSFCFLDIRSPGLGDTAMYLCATSRETGLDTEAFFGQGTRLTVV.

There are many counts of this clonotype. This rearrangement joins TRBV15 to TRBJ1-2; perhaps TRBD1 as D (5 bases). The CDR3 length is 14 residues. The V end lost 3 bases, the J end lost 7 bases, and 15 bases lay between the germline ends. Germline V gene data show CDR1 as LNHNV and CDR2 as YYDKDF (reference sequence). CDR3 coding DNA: TGTGCCACCAGCAGCAGACAGACCGAGGGTGGCTACACCTTC. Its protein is CATSSRQTEGGYTF.

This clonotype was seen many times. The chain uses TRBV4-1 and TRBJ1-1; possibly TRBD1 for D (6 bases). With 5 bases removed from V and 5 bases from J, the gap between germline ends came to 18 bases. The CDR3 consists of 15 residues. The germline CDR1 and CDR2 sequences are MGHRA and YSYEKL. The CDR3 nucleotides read TGCGCCAGCAGCGGACGACAGGCTACGAGGACTGAAGCTTTCTTT. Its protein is CASSGRQATRTEAFF.

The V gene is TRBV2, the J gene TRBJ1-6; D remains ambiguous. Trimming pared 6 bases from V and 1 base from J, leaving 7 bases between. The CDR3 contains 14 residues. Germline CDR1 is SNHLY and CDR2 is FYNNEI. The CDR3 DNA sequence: TGTGCCAGCAGGGAACTTTCCTATAATTCACCCCTCCACTTT. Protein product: CASRELSYNSPLHF.

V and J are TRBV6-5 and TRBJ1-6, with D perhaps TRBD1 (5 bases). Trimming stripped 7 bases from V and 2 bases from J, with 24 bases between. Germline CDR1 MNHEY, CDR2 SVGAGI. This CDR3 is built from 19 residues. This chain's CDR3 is CASTPTGRGRIPYNSPLHF. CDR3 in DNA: TGTGCCAGCACCCCTACGGGGAGGGGTAGAATCCCCTATAATTCACCCCTCCACTTT.

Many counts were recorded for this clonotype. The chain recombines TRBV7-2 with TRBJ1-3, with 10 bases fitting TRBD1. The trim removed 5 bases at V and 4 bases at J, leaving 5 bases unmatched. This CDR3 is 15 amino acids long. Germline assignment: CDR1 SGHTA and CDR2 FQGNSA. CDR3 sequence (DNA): TGTGCCAGCAGCCCCTGGGGACAGGGGGGAAACACCATATATTTT. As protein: CASSPWGQGGNTIYF.

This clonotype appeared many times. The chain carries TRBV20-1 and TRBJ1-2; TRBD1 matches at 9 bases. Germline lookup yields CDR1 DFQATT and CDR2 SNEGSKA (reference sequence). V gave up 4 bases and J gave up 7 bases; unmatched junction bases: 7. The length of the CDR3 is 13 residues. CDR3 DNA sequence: TGCAGTGCTATCGGGACAGGGCCGGGTGGCTACACCTTC. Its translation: CSAIGTGPGGYTF.

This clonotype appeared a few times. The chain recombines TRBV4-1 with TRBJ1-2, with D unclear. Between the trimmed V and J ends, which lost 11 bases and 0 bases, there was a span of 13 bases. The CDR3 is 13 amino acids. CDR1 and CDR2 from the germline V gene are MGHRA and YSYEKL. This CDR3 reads CAPSGESNYGYTF. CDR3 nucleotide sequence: TGCGCCCCGAGCGGGGAGTCTAACTATGGCTACACCTTC.

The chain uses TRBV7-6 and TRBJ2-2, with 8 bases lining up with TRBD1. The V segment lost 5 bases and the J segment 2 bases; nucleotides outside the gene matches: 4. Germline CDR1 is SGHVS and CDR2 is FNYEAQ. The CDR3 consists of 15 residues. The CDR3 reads CASSPGQVNTGELFF. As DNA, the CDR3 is TGTGCCAGCAGCCCGGGACAGGTTAACACCGGGGAGCTGTTTTTT.

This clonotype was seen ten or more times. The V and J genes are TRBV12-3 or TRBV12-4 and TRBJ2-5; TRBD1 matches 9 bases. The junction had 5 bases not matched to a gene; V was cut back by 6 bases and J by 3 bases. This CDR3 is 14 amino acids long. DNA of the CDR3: TGTGCCAGCAGGCGCCGGGACAGGGAAGAGACCCAGTACTTC. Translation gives CASRRRDREETQYF.

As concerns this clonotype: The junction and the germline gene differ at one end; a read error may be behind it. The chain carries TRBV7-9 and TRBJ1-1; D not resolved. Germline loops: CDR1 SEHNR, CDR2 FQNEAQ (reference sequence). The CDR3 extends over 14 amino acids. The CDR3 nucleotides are TGCGCCAGCAGCCAAGAGGGCGGGCAGCTTGAAGCTTTCTTT. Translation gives CASSQEGGQLEAFF.

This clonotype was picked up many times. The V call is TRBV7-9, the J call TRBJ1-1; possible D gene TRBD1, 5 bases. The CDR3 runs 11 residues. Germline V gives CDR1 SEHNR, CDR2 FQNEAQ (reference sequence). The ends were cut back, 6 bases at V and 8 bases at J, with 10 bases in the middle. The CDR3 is CASSLRGEAFF. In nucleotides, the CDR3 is TGTGCCAGCAGTTTGCGGGGGGAAGCTTTCTTT.

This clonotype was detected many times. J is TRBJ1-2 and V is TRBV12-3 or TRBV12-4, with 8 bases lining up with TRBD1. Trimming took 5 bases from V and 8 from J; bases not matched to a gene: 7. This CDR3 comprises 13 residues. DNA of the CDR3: TGTGCCAGCAGTCCGGACAGGGCAGGCGGCTACACCTTC. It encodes CASSPDRAGGYTF.

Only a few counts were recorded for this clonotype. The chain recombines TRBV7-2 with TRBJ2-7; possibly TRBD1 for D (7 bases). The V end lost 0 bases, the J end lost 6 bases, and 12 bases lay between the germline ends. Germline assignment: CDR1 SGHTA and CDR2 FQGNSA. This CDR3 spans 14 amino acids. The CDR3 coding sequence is TGTGCCAGCAGCTTAGCTCCAGGGGGAGGCGAGCAGTACTTC. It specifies CASSLAPGGGEQYF. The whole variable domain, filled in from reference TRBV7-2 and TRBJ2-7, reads GAGVSQSPSNKVTEKGKDVELRCDPISGHTALYWYRQSLGQGLEFLIYFQGNSAPDKSGLPSDRFSAERTGGSVSTLTIQRTQQEDSAVYLCASSLAPGGGEQYFGPGTRLTVT.

CDR3 sequence: CASIKTLTGFDTEAFF. The CDR3 DNA follows: TGTGCCAGCATCAAGACCCTAACAGGGTTCGACACTGAAGCTTTCTTT. The chain uses TRBV7-9 and TRBJ1-1, with D possibly TRBD1 on 6 matching bases. CDR3 length: 16 residues. The germline V and J ends were trimmed by 7 bases and 3 bases, with 21 bases remaining between them. Germline CDR1 is SEHNR and CDR2 is FQNEAQ (reference sequence).

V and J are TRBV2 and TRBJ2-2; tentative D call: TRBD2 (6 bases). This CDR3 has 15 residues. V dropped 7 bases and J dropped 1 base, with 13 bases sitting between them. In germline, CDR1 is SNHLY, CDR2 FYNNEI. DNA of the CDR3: TGTGCCAGCACCCGTAGCGGATTGAACACCGGGGAGCTGTTTTTT. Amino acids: CASTRSGLNTGELFF.

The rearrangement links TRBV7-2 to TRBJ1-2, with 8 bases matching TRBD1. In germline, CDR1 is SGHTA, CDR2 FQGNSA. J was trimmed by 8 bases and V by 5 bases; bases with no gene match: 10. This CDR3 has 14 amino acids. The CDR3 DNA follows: TGTGCCAGCAGCAGAGTGACAGGGGTTGACGGCTACACCTTC. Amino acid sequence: CASSRVTGVDGYTF.

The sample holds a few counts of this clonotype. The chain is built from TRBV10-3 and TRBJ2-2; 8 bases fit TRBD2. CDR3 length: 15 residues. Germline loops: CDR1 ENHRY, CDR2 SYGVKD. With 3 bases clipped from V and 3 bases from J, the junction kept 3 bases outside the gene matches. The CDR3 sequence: CAISEGTRYTGELFF. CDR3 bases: TGTGCCATCAGTGAAGGGACTAGATACACCGGGGAGCTGTTTTTT.